Shown below are 23 T cell receptor beta chains from a single sample sequenced in a study of T cells expressing NK-cell markers. TCRdb reprocessed the 5' RACE reads, keeping one entry per CDR3 protein, no DNA. This sample carries about 260,000 distinct CDR3 sequences, with around 0.4% going to the ten biggest clones. What was sequenced was blood T cells: a sorted CD56 or NKG2C T cell subset, CD4+ or CD8+ T cells, or bulk PBMC T cells (not recorded which). These receptors were collected from a man younger than 30 in good health.

The gene calls are TRBV6-2 or TRBV6-3 and TRBJ2-1; TCRdb designates TRBD1, a call that cannot be tested without DNA. The CDR3 has 14 residues. Germline CDR1 is MNHEY and CDR2 is SVGEGT. The CDR3 reads CASSFGDPNNEQFF.

V is TRBV10-2 and J is TRBJ2-3; checking the TCRdb D call of TRBD1 is not possible without DNA. This CDR3 region has 15 residues. Germline CDR1 and CDR2: WSHSY and SAAADI. CDR3 sequence: CASSGGQGISDTQYF.

This sequence joins TRBV5-5 and TRBJ1-6; checking the TCRdb D call of TRBD1 is not possible without DNA. Germline CDR1 and CDR2: SGHKS and YYEKEE (reference sequence). The CDR3 is made up of 14 amino acids. CDR3 in amino acids: CASSLEQGFSPLHF.

The chain employs TRBV10-3 and TRBJ2-4; TCRdb gives TRBD1 as the D gene, but with no DNA this cannot be confirmed. This CDR3 has 16 amino acids. Germline loops: CDR1 ENHRY, CDR2 SYGVKD. The CDR3: CAISPGTGMGKNIQYF.

The rearrangement joins TRBV20-1 to TRBJ2-7; TCRdb gives TRBD1 as the D gene, but with no DNA this cannot be confirmed. This CDR3 is built from 11 residues. Germline V gives CDR1 DFQATT, CDR2 SNEGSKA (reference sequence). This CDR3 reads CSARDHPVEYF.

The chain couples TRBV2 to TRBJ2-2; TCRdb selects TRBD2, and the lack of DNA leaves this call unchecked. The germline gives CDR1 SNHLY, CDR2 FYNNEI. This CDR3 region has 19 residues. CDR3 loop: CASSDTGLAVLANTGELFF.

J is TRBJ2-5 and V is TRBV11-2. Germline-derived CDR1 and CDR2 are SGHAT and FQNNGV. There are 14 residues in the CDR3. The CDR3 reads CASSLGLGYETQYF.

This chain connects TRBV27 to TRBJ2-1. The germline V gene encodes CDR1 MNHEY and CDR2 SMNVEV (reference sequence). The CDR3 covers 15 residues. CDR3 sequence reads: CASSLSSGSYNEQFF.

V usage is TRBV20-1 and J usage is TRBJ1-4; TCRdb selects TRBD1, and the lack of DNA leaves this call unchecked. The CDR3 covers 14 residues. Germline-derived CDR1 and CDR2 are DFQATT and SNEGSKA (reference sequence). CDR3 loop: CSASPGQINEKLFF.

The chain employs TRBV18 and TRBJ1-1. The CDR3 is made up of 14 amino acids. CDR1 is KGHSH, CDR2 LQKENI, per germline. CDR3 amino acids: CASSEEFQNTEAFF.

J is TRBJ2-7 and V is TRBV20-1; TCRdb selects TRBD2, and the lack of DNA leaves this call unchecked. The V gene's germline CDR1 is DFQATT and CDR2 SNEGSKA (reference sequence). CDR3 size: 15 residues. CDR3 in amino acids: CSALGRLAGDYEQYF.

The gene calls are TRBV29-1 and TRBJ2-7; as DNA is missing, the TRBD1 call by TCRdb cannot be tested. CDR3 length: 13 residues. CDR1 and CDR2 (germline): SQVTM, ANQGSEA. The CDR3 loop is CSVDGDTDYEQYF.

V gene TRBV27 combines with J gene TRBJ2-2. This CDR3 is built from 13 residues. Germline V gives CDR1 MNHEY, CDR2 SMNVEV (reference sequence). The CDR3 spells CASSYDRSGELFF.

The chain uses TRBV20-1 and TRBJ2-5. The length of the CDR3 is 12 residues. In germline, CDR1 is DFQATT, CDR2 SNEGSKA (reference sequence). CDR3 residues: CSASENQETQYF.

The chain recombines TRBV7-2 with TRBJ1-2; the TRBD1 assignment by TCRdb is unverifiable without DNA. The CDR3 has 14 amino acids. Per germline, CDR1 SGHTA and CDR2 FQGNSA. The chain's CDR3 is CASSTDVPNYGYTF.

V is TRBV19 and J is TRBJ2-7; the TCRdb call, TRBD1, lacks DNA for checking. This CDR3 is built from 15 residues. Germline CDR1 is LNHDA and CDR2 is SQIVND (reference sequence). Here the CDR3 reads CASSPSGMLSYEQYF.

J is TRBJ1-6 and V is TRBV12-3 or TRBV12-4; TCRdb designates TRBD1, a call that cannot be tested without DNA. The CDR3 is made up of 14 amino acids. CDR3 loop: CASSKQGFNSPLHF.

The chain joins TRBV20-1 to TRBJ2-5. The CDR3 is 12 amino acids. Per the germline V gene, CDR1 is DFQATT and CDR2 is SNEGSKA (reference sequence). This CDR3 reads CSARNIGLAQYF.

This chain uses TRBV5-1 with TRBJ1-5. The CDR3 sequence is 15 residues long. The germline gives CDR1 SGHRS, CDR2 YFSETQ. The chain's CDR3 is CASSLASGVGQPQHF.

The V gene is TRBV12-3 or TRBV12-4, the J gene TRBJ2-3. This CDR3 contains 14 residues. The CDR3: CASSLGRSTDTQYF.

This sequence joins TRBV5-1 and TRBJ2-2; TCRdb reports TRBD2, a call that lacks DNA to check it against. From germline, CDR1 is SGHRS and CDR2 YFSETQ. This CDR3 has 16 residues. This chain's CDR3 is CASSARLAGDAGELFF.

The chain uses TRBV24-1 and TRBJ2-3. The CDR3 totals 13 residues. Germline CDR1 reads KGHDR; CDR2 reads SFDVKD. CDR3 sequence reads: CATSAVITDTQYF.

The CDR3 protein is CSATDGTGDSGNTIYF. V is TRBV20-1 and J is TRBJ1-3; TCRdb's assignment of TRBD1 cannot be checked, as there is no DNA. Germline-derived CDR1 and CDR2 are DFQATT and SNEGSKA (reference sequence). The CDR3 has 16 amino acids.